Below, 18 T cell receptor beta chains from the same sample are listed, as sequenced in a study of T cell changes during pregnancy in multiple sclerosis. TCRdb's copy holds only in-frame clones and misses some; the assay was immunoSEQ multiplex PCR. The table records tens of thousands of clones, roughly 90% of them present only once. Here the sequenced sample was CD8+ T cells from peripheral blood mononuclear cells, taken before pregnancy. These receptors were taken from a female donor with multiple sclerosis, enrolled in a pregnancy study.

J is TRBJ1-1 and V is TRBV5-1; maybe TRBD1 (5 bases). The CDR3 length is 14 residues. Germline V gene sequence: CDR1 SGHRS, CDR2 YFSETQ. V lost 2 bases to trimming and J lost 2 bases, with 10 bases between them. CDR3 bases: TGCGCCAGCAGCTTAGGAGGGGAAAACACTGAAGCTTTCTTT. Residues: CASSLGGENTEAFF.

The CDR3 sequence is CASSSREGQTWGTEAFF. For the CDR3, the DNA is TGCGCCAGCAGCTCTCGGGAGGGCCAAACCTGGGGCACTGAAGCTTTCTTT. This chain joins TRBV5-1 and TRBJ1-1; no definite D call. V lost 3 bases, J lost 4 bases, and 22 bases lay in between. The CDR3 contains 17 residues. Germline values: CDR1 SGHRS, CDR2 YFSETQ.

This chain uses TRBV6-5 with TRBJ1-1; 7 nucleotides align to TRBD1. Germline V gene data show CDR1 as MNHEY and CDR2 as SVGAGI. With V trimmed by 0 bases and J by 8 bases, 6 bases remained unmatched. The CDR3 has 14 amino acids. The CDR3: CASSYSTGRVEAFF. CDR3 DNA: TGTGCCAGCAGTTACTCGACAGGGCGTGTGGAAGCTTTCTTT.

The CDR3 is CASSYSYTEAFF. The CDR3 region has the DNA TGTGCCAGCAGTTATAGCTACACTGAAGCTTTCTTT. The V call is TRBV2, the J call TRBJ1-1; no reliable D call. Germline CDR1 SNHLY, CDR2 FYNNEI. CDR3 length equals 12 residues. V dropped 5 bases and J dropped 3 bases, with 7 bases sitting between them.

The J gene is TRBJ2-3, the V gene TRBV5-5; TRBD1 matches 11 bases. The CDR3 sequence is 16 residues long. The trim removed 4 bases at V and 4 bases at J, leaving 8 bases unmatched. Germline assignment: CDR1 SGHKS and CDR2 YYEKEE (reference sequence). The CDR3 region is CASSLGTGGRADTQYF. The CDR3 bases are TGTGCCAGCAGCCTCGGGACAGGGGGGAGGGCAGATACGCAGTATTTT.

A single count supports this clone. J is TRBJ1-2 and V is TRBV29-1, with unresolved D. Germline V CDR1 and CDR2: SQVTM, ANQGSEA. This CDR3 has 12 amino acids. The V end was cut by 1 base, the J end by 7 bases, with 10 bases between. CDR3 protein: CSVEAEGGGYTF. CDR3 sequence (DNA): TGCAGCGTTGAAGCGGAGGGTGGTGGCTACACCTTC.

The CDR3, as DNA: TGTGCCAGCAGCGATCGGACAGGGGAGGATGAGCAGTTCTTC. Protein sequence: CASSDRTGEDEQFF. The rearrangement uses TRBV9 and TRBJ2-1; TRBD1 aligns across 9 bases. The V gene's germline CDR1 is SGDLS and CDR2 YYNGEE. This CDR3 is built from 14 residues. The V and J ends lost 3 bases and 8 bases, in that order; junction bases with no gene match: 6.

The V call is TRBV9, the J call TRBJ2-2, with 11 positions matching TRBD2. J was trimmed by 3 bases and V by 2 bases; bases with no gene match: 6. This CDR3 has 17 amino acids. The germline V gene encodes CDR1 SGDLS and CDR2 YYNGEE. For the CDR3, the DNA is TGTGCCAGCAGCGTTACTCTAGCGGGGGGTTACACCGGGGAGCTGTTTTTT. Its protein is CASSVTLAGGYTGELFF. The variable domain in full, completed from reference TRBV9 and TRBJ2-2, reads DSGVTQTPKHLITATGQRVTLRCSPRSGDLSVYWYQQSLDQGLQFLIQYYNGEERAKGNILERFSAQQFPDLHSELNLSSLELGDSALYFCASSVTLAGGYTGELFFGEGSRLTVL.

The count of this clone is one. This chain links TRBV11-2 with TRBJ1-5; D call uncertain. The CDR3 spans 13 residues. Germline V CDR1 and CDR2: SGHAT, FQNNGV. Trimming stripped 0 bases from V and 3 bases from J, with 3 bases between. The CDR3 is CASSLDLNQPQHF. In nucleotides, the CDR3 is TGTGCCAGCAGCTTAGATCTCAATCAGCCCCAGCATTTT.

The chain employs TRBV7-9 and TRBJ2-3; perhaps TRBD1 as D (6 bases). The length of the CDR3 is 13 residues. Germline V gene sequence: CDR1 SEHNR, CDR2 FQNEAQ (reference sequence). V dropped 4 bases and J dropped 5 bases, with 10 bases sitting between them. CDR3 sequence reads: CASSSGTRDTQYF. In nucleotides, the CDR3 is TGTGCCAGCAGCTCAGGGACACGAGATACGCAGTATTTT.

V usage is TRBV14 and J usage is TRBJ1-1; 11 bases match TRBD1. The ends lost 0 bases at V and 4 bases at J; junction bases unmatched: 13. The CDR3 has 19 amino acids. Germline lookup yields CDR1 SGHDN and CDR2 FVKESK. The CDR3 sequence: CASSQDIRLADRGLTEAFF. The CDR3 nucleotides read TGTGCCAGCAGCCAAGATATAAGGTTAGCGGACAGGGGGCTCACTGAAGCTTTCTTT. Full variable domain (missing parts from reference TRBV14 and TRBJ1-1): EAGVTQFPSHSVIEKGQTVTLRCDPISGHDNLYWYRRVMGKEIKFLLHFVKESKQDESGMPNNRFLAERTGGTYSTLKVQPAELEDSGVYFCASSQDIRLADRGLTEAFFGQGTRLTVV.

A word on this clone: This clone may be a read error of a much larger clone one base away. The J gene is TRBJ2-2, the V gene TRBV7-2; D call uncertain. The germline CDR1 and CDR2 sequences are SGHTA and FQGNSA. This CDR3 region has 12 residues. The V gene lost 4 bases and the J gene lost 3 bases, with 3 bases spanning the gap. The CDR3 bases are TGTGCCAGCAGCTCATACACCGGGGAGCTGTTTTTT. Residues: CASSSYTGELFF. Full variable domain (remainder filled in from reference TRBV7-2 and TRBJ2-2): GAGVSQSPSNKVTEKGKDVELRCDPISGHTALYWYRQSLGQGLEFLIYFQGNSAPDKSGLPSDRFSAERTGGSVSTLTIQRTQQEDSAVYLCASSSYTGELFFGEGSRLTVL.

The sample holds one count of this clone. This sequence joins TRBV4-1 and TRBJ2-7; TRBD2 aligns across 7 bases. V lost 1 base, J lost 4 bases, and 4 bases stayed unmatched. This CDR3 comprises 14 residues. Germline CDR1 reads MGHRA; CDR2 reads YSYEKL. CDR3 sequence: CASSQGGGAYEQYF. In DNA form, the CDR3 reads TGCGCCAGCAGCCAAGGCGGGGGAGCATACGAGCAGTACTTC.

The CDR3 region is CASSLSQGVNTEAFF. Here the CDR3 DNA reads TGTGCCAGCAGCTTATCACAGGGAGTGAACACTGAAGCTTTCTTT. The chain joins TRBV7-3 to TRBJ1-1, with D maybe TRBD1 (6 bases). Germline CDR1 SGHTA, CDR2 FQGTGA. The ends were cut back, 2 bases at V and 0 bases at J, with 10 bases in the middle. The CDR3 is 15 amino acids.

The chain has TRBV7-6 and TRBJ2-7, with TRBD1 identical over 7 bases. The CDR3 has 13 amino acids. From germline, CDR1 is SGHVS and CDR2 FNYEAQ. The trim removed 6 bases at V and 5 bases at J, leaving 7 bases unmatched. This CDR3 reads CASSRTGLDEQYF. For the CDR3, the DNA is TGTGCCAGCAGTCGGACAGGACTTGACGAGCAGTACTTC. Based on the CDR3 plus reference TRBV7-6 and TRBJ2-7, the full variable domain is GAGVSQSPRYKVTKRGQDVALRCDPISGHVSLYWYRQALGQGPEFLTYFNYEAQQDKSGLPNDRFSAERPEGSISTLTIQRTEQRDSAMYRCASSRTGLDEQYFGPGTRLTVT.

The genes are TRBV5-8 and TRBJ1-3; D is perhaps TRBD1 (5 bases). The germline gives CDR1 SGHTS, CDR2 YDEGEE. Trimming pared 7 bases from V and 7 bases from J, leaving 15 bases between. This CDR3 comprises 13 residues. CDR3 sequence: CASHSMGGNTIYF. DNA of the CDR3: TGTGCCAGCCACTCAATGGGGGGGAACACCATATATTTT.

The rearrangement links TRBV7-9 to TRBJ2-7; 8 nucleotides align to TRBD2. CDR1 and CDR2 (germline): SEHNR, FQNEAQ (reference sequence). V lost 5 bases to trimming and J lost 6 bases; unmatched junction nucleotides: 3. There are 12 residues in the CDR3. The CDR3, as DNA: TGTGCCAGCAGCATCCTAGCGGGCGAGCAGTACTTC. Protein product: CASSILAGEQYF.

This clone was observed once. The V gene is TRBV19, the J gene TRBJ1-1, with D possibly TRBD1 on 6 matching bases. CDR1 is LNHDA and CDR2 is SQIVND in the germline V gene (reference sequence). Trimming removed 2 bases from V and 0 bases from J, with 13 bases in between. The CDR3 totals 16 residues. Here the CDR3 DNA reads TGTGCCAGTAGTATATATTTGGACAGTCTGAACACTGAAGCTTTCTTT. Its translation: CASSIYLDSLNTEAFF.